A single sample is the source of the 5 T cell receptor beta chains below, sequenced in a study of blood T cell repertoires in COVID-19. TCRdb's copy holds only in-frame clones and misses some; the assay was immunoSEQ multiplex PCR. The sample holds approximately 110,000 clones, around 88% seen once. The sequenced sample was peripheral blood. These receptors came from a human donor in a cohort sampled during active COVID-19.

CDR3 residues: CASRKGVGATNEKLFF. The DNA for the CDR3 is TGTGCCAGCAGAAAAGGGGTCGGAGCAACTAATGAAAAACTGTTTTTT. This chain uses TRBV27 with TRBJ1-4, with D possibly matching TRBD1 (5 bases). Per the germline V gene, CDR1 is MNHEY and CDR2 is SMNVEV (reference sequence). The CDR3 extends over 16 amino acids. Trimming removed 6 bases from V and 0 bases from J, with 14 bases in between.

The rearrangement links TRBV18 to TRBJ1-3; D remains ambiguous. The CDR3 extends over 14 amino acids. The V and J ends lost 5 bases and 0 bases respectively, with 8 bases between them. Germline CDR1 and CDR2: KGHSH and LQKENI. The DNA of the CDR3 is TGTGCCAGCTCAGAGAACTCCTCTGGAAACACCATATATTTT. Its translation: CASSENSSGNTIYF.

The chain recombines TRBV7-2 with TRBJ2-7; D is perhaps TRBD2 (5 bases). Germline CDR1 and CDR2: SGHTA and FQGNSA. The CDR3 extends over 17 amino acids. V lost 5 bases and J 2 bases, leaving 22 bases between the germline ends. CDR3 nucleotides: TGTGCCAGCAGCCCCCGGGGAGTGGCGAGCAGTCCCTACGAGCAGTACTTC. Its translation: CASSPRGVASSPYEQYF.

This clone was recorded only once. The rearrangement uses TRBV7-8 and TRBJ2-5, with 9 bases that match TRBD1. Germline V gene sequence: CDR1 SGHVS, CDR2 FQNEAQ. The CDR3 spans 15 residues. J gave up 4 bases and V 3 bases, and 6 bases lay outside the gene matches. Written as DNA, the CDR3 is TGTGCCAGCAGCTTCACTCGACAGGGGGGAGAGACCCAGTACTTC. This codes for CASSFTRQGGETQYF.

The chain uses TRBV18 and TRBJ2-5; 7 bases match TRBD2. V shed 3 bases, J shed 6 bases, and the junction held 13 bases outside the gene matches. Germline CDR1 is KGHSH and CDR2 is LQKENI. The CDR3 has 16 amino acids. As DNA, the CDR3 is TGTGCCAGCTCACCTGCGGCGGCGGGAGTTTGGCAGACCCAGTACTTC. It yields the protein CASSPAAAGVWQTQYF.